The text below deals with one T cell receptor beta chain. These data come from a study of blood T cell repertoires in COVID-19. The method was immunoSEQ multiplex PCR; TCRdb's version includes in-frame clones alone and lacks a portion of them. Of a few hundred thousand clones listed, over 75% were seen once; the top ten hold approximately 7.9%. The CDR3 runs to 14 residues. V was trimmed by 2 bases and J by 4 bases, leaving 10 bases between them. From germline, CDR1 is KGHDR and CDR2 SFDVKD. Sequenced: peripheral blood. This sequence was found in a human donor in a cohort sampled during active COVID-19. This chain links TRBV24-1 with TRBJ2-5; D is uncertain. The CDR3 DNA reads TGTGCCACCAGTGATTGGAAGCGTGGAGAGACCCAGTACTTC. It specifies CATSDWKRGETQYF.